This TCR beta chain was documented in a study of blood T cell repertoires in COVID-19. Study as a whole: COVID-19 samples collected from the United States, Italy and Spain covered acute and convalescent phases. PBMCs, B-cell-depleted T cells, or T cells provided the cDNA or gDNA that made up the material.

This clone was found many times. Original processing methods: By means of reference gene primer amplification, nucleated cell counts were estimated. Using immunoSEQ multiplex PCR, the repertoire was profiled, and TCRdb retains in-frame clones only, with some absent. From that table come the V and J calls and clone size; the DNA was used to work out D and trimming. Of about 230,000 clones listed, roughly 80% were seen once; the top ten hold about 4.5%. The CDR3 loop spans 14 amino acids. Losses at the gene ends were 6 bases for V and 8 bases for J; bases not matched to a gene: 12. Per the germline V gene, CDR1 is SEHNR and CDR2 is FQNEAQ (reference sequence).

The sequenced material came from peripheral blood. The chain has TRBV7-9 and TRBJ1-1; 7 positions match TRBD1. This receptor was taken from a man over 45 with active or convalescent COVID-19. CDR3 amino acids: CASRLLDGDREAFF. In nucleotides, the CDR3 is TGTGCCAGCAGATTATTAGATGGGGACAGAGAAGCTTTCTTT.